Only one count was recorded for the clone carrying this T cell receptor beta chain. Libraries were prepared by immunoSEQ multiplex PCR; TCRdb keeps only in-frame clonotypes and omits some of them. Here the sample spans approximately 130,000 clones, roughly nine tenths being singletons. The sample comes from a study of OX40 agonist ivuxolimab in advanced cancers. On the study more broadly: Administration of intravenous ivuxolimab to patients occurred every 2 weeks at 0.01 to 10 mg/kg.

Sequences were derived from CD4+ or CD8+ T cells sorted from blood, sampled in a trial of the OX40 agonist ivuxolimab. The TCR sequence derives from an adult with an advanced solid tumor such as melanoma, head and neck, liver or kidney cancer.

CDR3 bases: TGTGCCATCAGGGTTAGCGGAACTAGCACAGATACGCAGTATTTT. Amino acid sequence: CAIRVSGTSTDTQYF. The gene calls are TRBV10-3 and TRBJ2-3; D possibly corresponds to TRBD2 (6 bases). Trimming stripped 6 bases from V and 0 bases from J, with 13 bases between. CDR1 and CDR2 (germline): ENHRY, SYGVKD. The CDR3 has 15 amino acids.